Below, 4 T cell receptor beta chains from the same sample are listed, as sequenced in a study of cytomegalovirus exposure and HLA in healthy donors. This table comes from immunoSEQ multiplex PCR, and its TCRdb copy is limited to in-frame clones, with some not included. The repertoire includes hundreds of thousands of clones, around 87% of them detected once, and around 2.6% sits in the top ten. Sequencing was carried out using PBMCs. Source of these receptors: a young man in good health and CMV-seronegative.

The chain links TRBV5-6 to TRBJ1-1, with D possibly being TRBD1 (5 bases). The CDR3 spans 15 residues. V was shortened by 2 bases and J by 1 base, with 12 bases between the two germline ends. Germline V gives CDR1 SGHDT, CDR2 YYEEEE. The DNA for the CDR3 is TGTGCCAGCAGCTTATACGGGGGGTGGAACACTGAAGCTTTCTTT. This gives the protein CASSLYGGWNTEAFF.

V is TRBV5-1 and J is TRBJ2-5; 10 nucleotides line up with TRBD2. Germline CDR1 SGHRS, CDR2 YFSETQ. The CDR3 totals 17 residues. V dropped 0 bases and J dropped 3; count of bases not matched to a gene: 8. CDR3 nucleotide sequence: TGCGCCAGCAGCTTGGTCTGGGGGCTAGCGGGGGAAGAGACCCAGTACTTC. Its protein product is CASSLVWGLAGEETQYF.

The chain has TRBV7-8 and TRBJ2-3; D may be TRBD2 (5 bases). Germline CDR1 is SGHVS and CDR2 is FQNEAQ. V lost 0 bases, J lost 2 bases, and 15 bases lay in between. The CDR3 is made up of 17 amino acids. DNA of the CDR3: TGTGCCAGCAGCTTAGCGCCTCTAGGAGGTGTCACAGATACGCAGTATTTT. As protein: CASSLAPLGGVTDTQYF.

The chain has TRBV28 and TRBJ1-1, with 8 positions matching TRBD1. Germline-derived CDR1 and CDR2 are MDHEN and SYDVKM. Trimming removed 10 bases from V and 4 bases from J; junction bases left unmatched: 11. The CDR3 spans 14 residues. CDR3 sequence reads: CAIGHPTGVTEAFF. The CDR3, as DNA: TGTGCCATCGGACACCCGACAGGGGTCACTGAAGCTTTCTTT.